Below, 21 T cell receptor beta chains from the same sample are listed, as sequenced in a study of identical twins. TCRdb passed the 5' RACE reads through MiXCR, listing each CDR3 protein once. Of 100,000 or so distinct CDR3 sequences detected, 5.9% appear once; the ten largest clones hold approximately 12%. The sequencing input was memory T cells sorted from blood. Every receptor here comes from a woman aged 45-65 years in good health.

The table lists this clonotype with many counts. This chain connects TRBV29-1 to TRBJ2-3; 11 positions agree with TRBD2. The J segment lost 5 bases and the V segment lost 4 bases, leaving 8 bases of the junction unmatched. Germline V gene sequence: CDR1 SQVTM, CDR2 ANQGSEA. This CDR3 has 15 amino acids. CDR3 protein: CSVAGLAGGEDTQYF. CDR3 DNA: TGCAGCGTTGCTGGCCTAGCGGGAGGAGAAGATACGCAGTATTTT.

The genes are TRBV27 and TRBJ1-2; no clear D. The CDR3 loop spans 13 amino acids. From germline, CDR1 is MNHEY and CDR2 SMNVEV (reference sequence). V lost 4 bases, J lost 8 bases, and 14 bases lay in between. The CDR3 region is CASSYSTRGGYTF. The DNA of the CDR3 is TGTGCCAGCAGTTACTCGACCCGGGGAGGCTACACCTTC.

This clonotype has a handful of counts. The genes are TRBV30 and TRBJ2-5, with D perhaps matching TRBD2 (8 bases). Germline loops: CDR1 GTSNPN, CDR2 SVGIG (reference sequence). V gave up 2 bases and J gave up 4 bases, with 23 bases separating them. This CDR3 region has 17 residues. CDR3 amino acids: CAWSQQGPHSGRETQYF. The CDR3 coding sequence is TGTGCCTGGAGTCAACAGGGGCCTCACAGCGGGAGAGAGACCCAGTACTTC.

This clonotype was recorded many times. The chain carries TRBV11-3 and TRBJ1-1; 8 nucleotides line up with TRBD1. Germline V gene data show CDR1 as SGHNT and CDR2 as YENEEA. V trimming: 5 bases; J trimming: 10 bases; junction bases outside the gene matches: 9. This CDR3 is 13 amino acids long. This chain's CDR3 is CASSPGQGRVAFF. The CDR3, as DNA: TGTGCCAGCAGCCCAGGACAGGGAAGGGTAGCTTTCTTT.

This clonotype has just a few counts. This chain joins TRBV28 and TRBJ2-1; TRBD1 is a possible D gene (6 bases). CDR1 is MDHEN and CDR2 is SYDVKM in the germline V gene. Trimming took off 2 bases at V and 4 bases at J, with 18 bases between the two ends. The CDR3 spans 17 residues. The CDR3 loop is CASSLPGALALYNEQFF. The CDR3 DNA is TGTGCCAGCAGTTTACCAGGGGCCCTAGCCCTTTACAATGAGCAGTTCTTC.

In this sample, this clonotype turned up many times. V is TRBV3-1 and J is TRBJ2-1, with 9 bases lining up with TRBD2. V lost 4 bases to trimming and J lost 11 bases; unmatched junction nucleotides: 12. Germline assignment: CDR1 LGHDT and CDR2 YNNKEL (reference sequence). The CDR3 is made up of 15 amino acids. The CDR3 is CASSPTWREGIQQFF. CDR3 bases: TGTGCCAGCAGCCCAACCTGGCGGGAGGGCATCCAGCAGTTCTTC.

This clonotype has more than one count but fewer than ten. The J gene is TRBJ2-5, the V gene TRBV12-3 or TRBV12-4, with D uncertain. V lost 2 bases to trimming and J lost 5 bases, with 12 bases between them. The CDR3 spans 14 residues. CDR3 coding DNA: TGTGCCAGCAGTTTATCTGGCGTCGCGGAGACCCAGTACTTC. Its protein is CASSLSGVAETQYF.

In this sample, this clonotype turned up a few times. The chain carries TRBV29-1 and TRBJ1-4; unclear D gene. Trimming shortened V by 4 bases and J by 6 bases, and 6 bases separated the two germline ends. Germline loops: CDR1 SQVTM, CDR2 ANQGSEA. The CDR3 totals 11 residues. Written as DNA, the CDR3 is TGCAGCGTTGGTATGGATGAAAAACTGTTTTTT. Residues: CSVGMDEKLFF.

This clonotype was counted only a few times. V and J are TRBV29-1 and TRBJ2-5; 11 nucleotides agree with TRBD1. Looked up from germline, CDR1 is SQVTM and CDR2 is ANQGSEA. This CDR3 spans 13 amino acids. Trimming removed 8 bases from V and 5 bases from J; junction bases left unmatched: 7. The CDR3 region is CSSSGTGGETQYF. The CDR3 coding sequence is TGCAGCTCCAGCGGGACAGGGGGTGAGACCCAGTACTTC.

Ten or more counts support this clonotype. The V call is TRBV4-1, the J call TRBJ1-1, with D possibly TRBD1 on 6 matching bases. This CDR3 is 15 amino acids long. Germline CDR1 reads MGHRA; CDR2 reads YSYEKL. Trimming shortened V by 3 bases and J by 3 bases, and 14 bases separated the two germline ends. The CDR3 reads CASSQTTGLYTEAFF. CDR3 coding DNA: TGCGCCAGCAGCCAGACGACAGGCCTCTACACTGAAGCTTTCTTT.

This clonotype came up many times. The chain is built from TRBV5-1 and TRBJ2-5; 7 nucleotides line up with TRBD1. The CDR3 spans 14 residues. Germline V gene sequence: CDR1 SGHRS, CDR2 YFSETQ. V lost 2 bases and J lost 3; bases outside the gene matches: 4. CDR3: CASSLWTGEETQYF. CDR3 DNA: TGCGCCAGCAGCTTATGGACAGGAGAAGAGACCCAGTACTTC.

The sample holds many counts of this clonotype. The chain couples TRBV10-2 to TRBJ2-7; D is tentatively TRBD1 or TRBD2 (6 bases each). This CDR3 has 15 residues. Per germline, CDR1 WSHSY and CDR2 SAAADI. Trimming removed 3 bases from V and 1 base from J, with 13 bases in between. The CDR3 DNA is TGCGCCAGCAGTGAAAGGGGGGCCCCTTCCTACGAGCAGTACGTC. As protein: CASSERGAPSYEQYV.

This clonotype was picked up many times. CDR3 residues: CASSLAEATDTQYF. Here the CDR3 DNA reads TGTGCCAGCAGCTTAGCCGAAGCGACAGATACGCAGTATTTT. V usage is TRBV11-1 and J usage is TRBJ2-3; D is uncertain. Per the germline V gene, CDR1 is SGHAT and CDR2 is FQDESV (reference sequence). There are 14 residues in the CDR3. Trimming cost V 0 bases and J 3 bases, with 7 bases left between them.

Ten or more counts support this clonotype. This chain connects TRBV10-3 to TRBJ2-1, with 13 bases identical to TRBD2. V dropped 4 bases and J dropped 9; count of bases not matched to a gene: 6. Germline CDR1 is ENHRY and CDR2 is SYGVKD. The CDR3 is 15 residues long. The CDR3 loop reads CAISGGLAGISEQFF. The CDR3 nucleotides are TGTGCCATCAGTGGGGGACTAGCGGGAATAAGTGAGCAGTTCTTC.

This clonotype has a count of ten or more. This rearrangement joins TRBV20-1 to TRBJ2-7, with D unresolved. The CDR3 length is 14 residues. The V end lost 2 bases, the J end lost 3 bases, and 14 bases lay between the germline ends. The germline gives CDR1 DFQATT, CDR2 SNEGSKA (reference sequence). CDR3 residues: CSARRIELLYEQYV. The CDR3 nucleotides read TGCAGTGCTAGACGGATAGAATTACTCTACGAGCAGTACGTC.

This clonotype was picked up many times. The chain uses TRBV5-1 and TRBJ2-1; TRBD1 might be the D (5 bases). The V gene's germline CDR1 is SGHRS and CDR2 YFSETQ. The CDR3 has 13 amino acids. V was shortened by 1 base and J by 6 bases, with 8 bases between the two germline ends. In DNA, the CDR3 is TGCGCCAGCAGCTTGTGGGGCGGCAATGAGCAGTTCTTC. This encodes CASSLWGGNEQFF.

In this sample, this clonotype turned up a few times. The chain links TRBV5-1 to TRBJ2-3, with D hard to call. V was pared by 4 bases and J by 4 bases, with 19 bases between. The germline CDR1 and CDR2 sequences are SGHRS and YFSETQ. The CDR3 has 16 residues. Written as DNA, the CDR3 is TGCGCCAGCAGCCGCTCTGGGTTCAGCCCCGCAGATACGCAGTATTTT. It codes for CASSRSGFSPADTQYF.

A word on this clonotype: A read error is possible here, since a much larger clone lies one base away. This sequence joins TRBV28 and TRBJ2-1, with 8 bases identical to TRBD1. The CDR3 is made up of 14 amino acids. Germline-derived CDR1 and CDR2 are MDHEN and SYDVKM. V lost 6 bases and J lost 8; bases outside the gene matches: 9. DNA for the CDR3: TGTGCCAGCAGGTGTGGACAGGGAGGTGATGAGCAGTTCTTC. This sequence encodes CASRCGQGGDEQFF.

This clonotype appeared many times. The chain employs TRBV12-3 or TRBV12-4 and TRBJ2-1; 10 bases align to TRBD1. The trim removed 3 bases at V and 3 bases at J, leaving 5 bases unmatched. The CDR3 has 16 residues. The CDR3 DNA sequence: TGTGCCAGCAGTTTTCCGGGACAGGGGATCTACAATGAGCAGTTCTTC. Translating gives CASSFPGQGIYNEQFF.

This clonotype was observed at least ten times. J is TRBJ2-2 and V is TRBV7-9; D ambiguous. The CDR3 consists of 14 residues. V was cut by 3 bases and J by 2 bases, with 7 bases left in between. The germline V gene has CDR1 SEHNR and CDR2 FQNEAQ (reference sequence). As DNA, the CDR3 is TGTGCCAGCAGCTTCATAATTAACACCGGGGAGCTGTTTTTT. This gives the protein CASSFIINTGELFF.

This CDR3 is CASSPRGGSYEQYV. The CDR3 DNA is TGTGCCAGCAGCCCGAGAGGGGGATCCTACGAGCAGTACGTC. This sequence joins TRBV5-5 and TRBJ2-7; a weak D match, TRBD1 (6 bases). V was pared by 4 bases and J by 1 base, with 12 bases between. The length of the CDR3 is 14 residues. CDR1 and CDR2 from the germline V gene are SGHKS and YYEKEE (reference sequence).